This TCR beta chain was recorded in a study of blood T cell repertoires in COVID-19. Germline trimming cut 5 bases from V and 4 bases from J; bases unmatched to any gene: 3. CDR1 is SGHAT and CDR2 is FQNNGV in the germline V gene. The CDR3 spans 14 residues. This clone showed up just once. Assay used: immunoSEQ multiplex PCR; TCRdb lists only in-frame clones, some missing. The sample has roughly 150,000 clones, under 80% seen once. This TCR came from a man in his fifties or sixties with acute or convalescent COVID-19. The sequenced sample was peripheral blood. The rearrangement uses TRBV11-2 and TRBJ2-5; TRBD2 matches at 11 bases. DNA of the CDR3: TGTGCCAGCAGCCCGACTAGCGGGATAGAGACCCAGTACTTC. It codes for CASSPTSGIETQYF.